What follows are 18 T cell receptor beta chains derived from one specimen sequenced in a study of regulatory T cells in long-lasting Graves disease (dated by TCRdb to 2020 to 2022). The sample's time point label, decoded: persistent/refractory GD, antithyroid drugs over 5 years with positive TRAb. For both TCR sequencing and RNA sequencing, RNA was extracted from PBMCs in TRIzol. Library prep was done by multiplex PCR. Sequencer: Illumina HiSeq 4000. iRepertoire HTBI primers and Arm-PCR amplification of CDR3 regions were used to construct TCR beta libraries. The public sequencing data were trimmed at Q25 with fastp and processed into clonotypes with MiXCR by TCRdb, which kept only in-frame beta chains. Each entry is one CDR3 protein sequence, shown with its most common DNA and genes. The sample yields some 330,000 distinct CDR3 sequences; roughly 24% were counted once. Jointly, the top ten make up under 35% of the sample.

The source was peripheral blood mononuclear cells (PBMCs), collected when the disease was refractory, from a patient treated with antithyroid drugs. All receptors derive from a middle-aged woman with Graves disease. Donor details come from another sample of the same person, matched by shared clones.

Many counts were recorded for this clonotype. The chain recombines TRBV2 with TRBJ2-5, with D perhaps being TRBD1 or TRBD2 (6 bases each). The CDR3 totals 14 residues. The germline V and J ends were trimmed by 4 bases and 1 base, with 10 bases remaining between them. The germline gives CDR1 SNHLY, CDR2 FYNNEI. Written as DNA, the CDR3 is TGTGCCAGCAGTGTACAGGGAGGCCAAGAGACCCAGTACTTC. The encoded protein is CASSVQGGQETQYF.

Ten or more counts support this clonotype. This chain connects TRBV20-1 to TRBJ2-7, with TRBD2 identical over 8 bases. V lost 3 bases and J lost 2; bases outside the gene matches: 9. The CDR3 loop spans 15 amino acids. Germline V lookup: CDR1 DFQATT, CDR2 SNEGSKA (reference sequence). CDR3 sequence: CSARERLAYPYEQYF. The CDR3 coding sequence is TGCAGTGCTAGGGAAAGACTAGCGTATCCCTACGAGCAGTACTTC.

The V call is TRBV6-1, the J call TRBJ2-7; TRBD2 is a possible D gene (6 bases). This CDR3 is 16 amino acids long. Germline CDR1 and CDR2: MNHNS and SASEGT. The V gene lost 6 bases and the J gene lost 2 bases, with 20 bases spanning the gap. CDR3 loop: CASSIRAGSGTYEQYF. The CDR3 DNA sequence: TGTGCCAGCAGCATACGGGCGGGGAGTGGGACCTACGAGCAGTACTTC.

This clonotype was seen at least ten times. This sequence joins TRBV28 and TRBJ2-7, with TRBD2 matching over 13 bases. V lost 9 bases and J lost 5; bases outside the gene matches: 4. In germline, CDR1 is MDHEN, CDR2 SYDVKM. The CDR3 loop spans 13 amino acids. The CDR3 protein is CASTGLAGDEQYF. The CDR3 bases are TGTGCCAGTACCGGACTAGCGGGAGACGAGCAGTACTTC.

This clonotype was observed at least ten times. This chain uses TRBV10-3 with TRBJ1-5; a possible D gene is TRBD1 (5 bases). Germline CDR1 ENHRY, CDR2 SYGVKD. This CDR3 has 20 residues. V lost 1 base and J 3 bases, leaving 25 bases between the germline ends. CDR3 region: CAISEFSIVVKGTDNQPQHF. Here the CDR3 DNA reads TGTGCCATCAGTGAGTTTTCGATAGTAGTAAAAGGGACGGACAATCAGCCCCAGCATTTT.

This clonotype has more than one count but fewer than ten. This CDR3 is CASSGPFNQPQHF. In DNA form, the CDR3 reads TGTGCCAGCAGCGGACCCTTCAATCAGCCCCAGCATTTT. V gene TRBV6-2 or TRBV6-3 combines with J gene TRBJ1-5; D is uncertain. Trimming removed 6 bases from V and 3 bases from J, with 9 bases in between. This CDR3 has 13 amino acids. Germline-derived CDR1 and CDR2 are MNHEY and SVGEGT.

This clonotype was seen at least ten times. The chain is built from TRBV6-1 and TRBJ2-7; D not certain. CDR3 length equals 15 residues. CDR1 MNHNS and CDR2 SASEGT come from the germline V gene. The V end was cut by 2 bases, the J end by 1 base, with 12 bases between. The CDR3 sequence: CASSETSAGSYEQYF. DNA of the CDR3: TGTGCCAGCAGTGAAACCAGCGCCGGGTCCTACGAGCAGTACTTC.

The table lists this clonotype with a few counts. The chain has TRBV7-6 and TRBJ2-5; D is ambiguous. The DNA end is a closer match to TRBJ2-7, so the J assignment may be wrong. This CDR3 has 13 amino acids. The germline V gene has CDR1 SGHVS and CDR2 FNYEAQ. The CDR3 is CASSLKNSYEQYF. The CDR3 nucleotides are TGTGCCAGCAGCTTGAAGAACTCCTACGAGCAGTACTTC.

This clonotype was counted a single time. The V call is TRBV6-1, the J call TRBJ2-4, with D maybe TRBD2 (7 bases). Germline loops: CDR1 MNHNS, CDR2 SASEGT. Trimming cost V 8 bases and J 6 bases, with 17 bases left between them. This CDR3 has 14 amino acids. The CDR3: CASGGGGLGNIQYF. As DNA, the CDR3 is TGTGCCAGCGGGGGGGGGGGGCTGGGAAACATTCAGTACTTC.

CDR3 bases: TGTGCCAGCAGCTTAGTAGTAATGAACACTGAAGCTTTCTTT. Its translation: CASSLVVMNTEAFF. V is TRBV7-9 and J is TRBJ1-1; D is unresolved. There are 14 residues in the CDR3. CDR1 and CDR2 from the germline V gene are SEHNR and FQNEAQ (reference sequence). V was cut by 1 base and J by 0 bases, with 6 bases left in between.

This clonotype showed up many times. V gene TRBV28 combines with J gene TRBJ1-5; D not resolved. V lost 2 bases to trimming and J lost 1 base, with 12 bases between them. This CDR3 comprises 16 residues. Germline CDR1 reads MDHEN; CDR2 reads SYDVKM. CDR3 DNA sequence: TGTGCCAGCAGTTTAACCCAATCTTCCAGCAATCAGCCCCAGCATTTT. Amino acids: CASSLTQSSSNQPQHF.

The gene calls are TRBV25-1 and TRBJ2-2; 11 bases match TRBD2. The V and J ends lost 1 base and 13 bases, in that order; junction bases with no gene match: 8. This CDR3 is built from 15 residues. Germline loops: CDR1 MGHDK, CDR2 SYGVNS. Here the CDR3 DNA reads TGTGCCAGCAGTGAATGGAGGTCTAGCGGGAGGCGGCTGTTTTTT. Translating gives CASSEWRSSGRRLFF.

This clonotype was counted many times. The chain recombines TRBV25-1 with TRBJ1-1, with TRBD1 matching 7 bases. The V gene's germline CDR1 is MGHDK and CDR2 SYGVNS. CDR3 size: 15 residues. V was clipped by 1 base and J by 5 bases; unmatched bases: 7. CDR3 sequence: CASSESGRGKTEAFF. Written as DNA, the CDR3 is TGTGCCAGCAGTGAATCTGGCAGGGGGAAGACTGAAGCTTTCTTT.

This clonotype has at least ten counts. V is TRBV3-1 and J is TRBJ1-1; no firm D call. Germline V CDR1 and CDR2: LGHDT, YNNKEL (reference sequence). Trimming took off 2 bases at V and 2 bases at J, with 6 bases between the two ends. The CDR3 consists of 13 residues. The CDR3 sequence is CASSQIRNTEAFF. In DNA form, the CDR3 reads TGTGCCAGCAGCCAAATCCGAAACACTGAAGCTTTCTTT.

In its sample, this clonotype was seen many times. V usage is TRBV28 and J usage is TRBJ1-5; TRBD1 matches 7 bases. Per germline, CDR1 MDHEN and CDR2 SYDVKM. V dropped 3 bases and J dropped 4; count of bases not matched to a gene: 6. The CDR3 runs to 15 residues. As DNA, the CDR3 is TGTGCCAGCAGTTTGGAACAGGGGTTTAATCAGCCCCAGCATTTT. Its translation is CASSLEQGFNQPQHF.

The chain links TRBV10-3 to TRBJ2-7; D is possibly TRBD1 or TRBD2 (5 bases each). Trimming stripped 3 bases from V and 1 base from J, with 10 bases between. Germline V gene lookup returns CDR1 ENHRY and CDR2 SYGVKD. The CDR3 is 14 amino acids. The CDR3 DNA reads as TGTGCCATCAGTGACAAAGGGACGTCCTACGAGCAGTACTTC. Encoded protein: CAISDKGTSYEQYF.

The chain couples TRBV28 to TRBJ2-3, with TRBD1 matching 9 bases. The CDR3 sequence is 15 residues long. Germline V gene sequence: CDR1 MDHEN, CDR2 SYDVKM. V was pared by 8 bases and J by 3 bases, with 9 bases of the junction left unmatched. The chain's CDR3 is CASAIQGALTDTQYF. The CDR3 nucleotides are TGTGCCAGCGCTATACAGGGGGCCCTGACAGATACGCAGTATTTT.

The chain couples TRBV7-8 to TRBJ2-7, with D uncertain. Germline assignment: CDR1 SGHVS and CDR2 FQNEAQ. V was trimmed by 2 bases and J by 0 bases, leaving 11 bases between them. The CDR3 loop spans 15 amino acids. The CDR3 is CASSLRQPSSYEQYF. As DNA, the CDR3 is TGTGCCAGCAGCTTAAGGCAGCCGAGCTCCTACGAGCAGTACTTC.